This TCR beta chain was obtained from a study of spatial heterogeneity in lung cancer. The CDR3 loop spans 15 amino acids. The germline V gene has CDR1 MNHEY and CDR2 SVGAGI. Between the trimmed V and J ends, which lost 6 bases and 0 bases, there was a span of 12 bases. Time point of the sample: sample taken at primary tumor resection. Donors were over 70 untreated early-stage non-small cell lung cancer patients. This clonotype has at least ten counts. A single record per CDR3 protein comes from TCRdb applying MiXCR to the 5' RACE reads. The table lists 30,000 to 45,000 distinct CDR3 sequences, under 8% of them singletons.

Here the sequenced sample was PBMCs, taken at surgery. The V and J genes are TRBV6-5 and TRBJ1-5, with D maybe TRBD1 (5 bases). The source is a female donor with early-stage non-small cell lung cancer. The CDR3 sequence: CASRAQGYSNQPQHF. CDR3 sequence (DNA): TGTGCCAGCAGGGCCCAGGGATATAGCAATCAGCCCCAGCATTTT.